These 24 T cell receptor beta chains were sequenced from one sample in a study of T cells in Graves' hyperthyroidism and ophthalmopathy. Amplification of TCR beta CDR3 regions used RNA as the template. During a first-round RT-PCR of the TCR CDR3, the HTBI primer set was used. Via MiXCR, TCRdb re-called the multiplex PCR reads, giving one row per CDR3 protein. Of hundreds of thousands of distinct CDR3 sequences in the sample, around 20% were seen once. Sequencing used blood. The receptors come from a woman aged 45-65 years with Graves' hyperthyroidism that later progressed to Graves' ophthalmopathy.

As regards this clonotype: At one end, the junction sequence differs from germline, possibly due to a read error. V is TRBV5-8 and J is TRBJ2-1, with 8 bases lining up with TRBD2. Per the germline V gene, CDR1 is SGHTS and CDR2 is YDEGEE. This CDR3 has 17 residues. The CDR3 loop reads CASSGAGGPRLNNEQFF. Here the CDR3 DNA reads TGCGCCAGCAGCGGGGCGGGGGGCCCTAGACTTAACAATGAGCAGTTCTTC.

This chain links TRBV9 with TRBJ1-1, with D unclear. The CDR3 covers 15 residues. V was pared by 3 bases and J by 1 base, with 13 bases between. Per the germline V gene, CDR1 is SGDLS and CDR2 is YYNGEE. The CDR3 sequence is CASSAVVGRNTEAFF. CDR3 coding DNA: TGTGCCAGCAGCGCCGTGGTCGGACGGAACACTGAAGCTTTCTTT.

The sample holds a few counts of this clonotype. CDR3 coding DNA: TGTGCCAGCAGCCCGGGACAGAGTATGAACACTGAAGCTTTCTTT. Its translation: CASSPGQSMNTEAFF. The V call is TRBV12-3 or TRBV12-4, the J call TRBJ1-1; 7 nucleotides agree with TRBD1. The CDR3 runs 15 residues. Trimming cost V 6 bases and J 0 bases; bases outside gene matches: 7.

The rearrangement joins TRBV5-4 to TRBJ2-4; tentatively, D is TRBD2 (6 bases). This CDR3 has 14 residues. V was trimmed by 4 bases and J by 4 bases, leaving 12 bases between them. The germline V gene has CDR1 SGHNT and CDR2 YYREEE (reference sequence). The CDR3 DNA reads TGTGCCAGCAGCGTGAGGGGACTGAAAAACATTCAGTACTTC. As protein: CASSVRGLKNIQYF.

This clonotype was recorded many times. The chain combines TRBV2 with TRBJ2-5, with 9 bases aligning to TRBD1. V gave up 6 bases and J gave up 0 bases; unmatched junction bases: 17. CDR3 length: 19 residues. The V gene's germline CDR1 is SNHLY and CDR2 FYNNEI. The CDR3 DNA reads as TGTGCCAGCAGGGGAAGGAGGGACAGGGAGAAACCTAACCAAGAGACCCAGTACTTC. As protein: CASRGRRDREKPNQETQYF.

CDR3 sequence (DNA): TGCGCCAGCACCGGGACAAACCAAGAGACCCAGTACTTC. Its protein product is CASTGTNQETQYF. The gene calls are TRBV10-2 and TRBJ2-5, with TRBD1 as a possible D gene (6 bases). Germline CDR1 and CDR2: WSHSY and SAAADI. This CDR3 contains 13 residues. The ends were cut back, 7 bases at V and 0 bases at J, with 9 bases in the middle.

This clonotype has only a few counts. The chain is built from TRBV10-3 and TRBJ2-7; D possibly corresponds to TRBD1 (5 bases). V was shortened by 0 bases and J by 1 base, with 10 bases between the two germline ends. This CDR3 region has 15 residues. Germline CDR1 and CDR2: ENHRY and SYGVKD. The CDR3 DNA is TGTGCCATCAGTGAGTCGGGCAGGGATTCCTACGAGCAGTACTTC. Amino acid sequence: CAISESGRDSYEQYF.

A remark on this clonotype: This may stem from a read error, because a much larger clone lies one nucleotide away. V is TRBV3-1 and J is TRBJ1-1, with TRBD1 as a possible D gene (5 bases). The CDR3 runs 18 residues. Germline CDR1 LGHDT, CDR2 YNNKEL (reference sequence). The CDR3 loop reads CTSSQIRFAGPLNTEAFF. As DNA, the CDR3 is TGTACCAGCAGCCAAATCCGCTTCGCGGGGCCATTGAACACTGAAGCTTTCTTT. Full variable domain (rest looked up from reference TRBV3-1 and TRBJ1-1): DTAVSQTPKYLVTQMGNDKSIKCEQNLGHDTMYWYKQDSKKFLKIMFSYNNKELIINETVPNRFSPKSPDKAHLNLHINSLELGDSAVYFCTSSQIRFAGPLNTEAFFGQGTRLTVV.

This clonotype has only a few counts. This rearrangement joins TRBV10-3 to TRBJ2-7, with D perhaps given as TRBD1 or TRBD2 (5 bases each). The CDR3 loop spans 12 amino acids. Trimming pared 6 bases from V and 5 bases from J, leaving 11 bases between. CDR1 and CDR2 (germline): ENHRY, SYGVKD. This chain's CDR3 is CAIRGTGNEQYF. The CDR3 DNA sequence: TGTGCCATCAGGGGGACCGGAAACGAGCAGTACTTC.

The chain couples TRBV24-1 to TRBJ2-5; D unclear. With 7 bases removed from V and 0 bases from J, the gap between germline ends came to 8 bases. The CDR3 has 13 amino acids. Germline V lookup: CDR1 KGHDR, CDR2 SFDVKD. CDR3 amino acids: CATSEAYQETQYF. In DNA, the CDR3 is TGTGCCACCAGCGAGGCGTACCAAGAGACCCAGTACTTC.

This clonotype was observed many times. V and J are TRBV11-2 and TRBJ2-7, with D perhaps matching TRBD2 (6 bases). The CDR3 extends over 15 amino acids. In germline, CDR1 is SGHAT, CDR2 FQNNGV. V was clipped by 5 bases and J by 4 bases, with 18 bases between them. The CDR3 DNA sequence: TGTGCCAGCAGCCCCCCAGGGAGGTATCGATACGAGCAGTACTTC. The encoded protein is CASSPPGRYRYEQYF. Full variable domain (remainder filled in from reference TRBV11-2 and TRBJ2-7): EAGVAQSPRYKIIEKRQSVAFWCNPISGHATLYWYQQILGQGPKLLIQFQNNGVVDDSQLPKDRFSAERLKGVDSTLKIQPAKLEDSAVYLCASSPPGRYRYEQYFGPGTRLTVT.

The V and J genes are TRBV4-1 and TRBJ2-7; D could derive from TRBD1 or TRBD2 (6 bases each). The germline V and J ends were trimmed by 1 base and 1 base, with 14 bases remaining between them. This CDR3 has 16 amino acids. Per the germline V gene, CDR1 is MGHRA and CDR2 is YSYEKL. The CDR3 DNA reads as TGCGCCAGCAGCCAAGGAGGGGGGAAGGGTTCCTACGAGCAGTACTTC. Protein product: CASSQGGGKGSYEQYF.

This clonotype appeared many times. The chain links TRBV7-8 to TRBJ1-1; D not resolved. Germline V gene sequence: CDR1 SGHVS, CDR2 FQNEAQ. Trimming shortened V by 1 base and J by 3 bases, and 12 bases separated the two germline ends. The CDR3 totals 15 residues. The CDR3 nucleotides are TGTGCCAGCAGCTTAGAGTTCCGCATGGACACTGAAGCTTTCTTT. Translated, it gives CASSLEFRMDTEAFF.

The rearrangement uses TRBV2 and TRBJ1-4; D is unresolved. The CDR3 loop spans 13 amino acids. Germline loops: CDR1 SNHLY, CDR2 FYNNEI. V was shortened by 6 bases and J by 9 bases, with 14 bases between the two germline ends. The CDR3, as DNA: TGTGCCAGCAGGAACACATTAGGCCAAAAACTGTTTTTT. Translation: CASRNTLGQKLFF.

This clonotype has a count of ten or more. The V and J genes are TRBV5-1 and TRBJ1-2; D gene uncertain. Trimming removed 0 bases from V and 4 bases from J, with 10 bases in between. Germline V gives CDR1 SGHRS, CDR2 YFSETQ. CDR3 length: 14 amino acids. CDR3 amino acids: CASSLVTSLYGYTF. The CDR3 bases are TGCGCCAGCAGCTTGGTGACATCGCTCTATGGCTACACCTTC.

The sample holds a few counts of this clonotype. V usage is TRBV19 and J usage is TRBJ1-5; possibly TRBD1 for D (6 bases). From germline, CDR1 is LNHDA and CDR2 SQIVND (reference sequence). There are 14 residues in the CDR3. The V gene lost 5 bases and the J gene lost 8 bases, with 16 bases spanning the gap. CDR3 in DNA: TGTGCCAGTAGTTCGGGACACGCCATTGAGCCCCAGCATTTT. It encodes CASSSGHAIEPQHF. The complete variable domain, with remaining parts taken from reference TRBV19 and TRBJ1-5, reads DGGITQSPKYLFRKEGQNVTLSCEQNLNHDAMYWYRQDPGQGLRLIYYSQIVNDFQKGDIAEGYSVSREKKESFPLTVTSAQKNPTAFYLCASSSGHAIEPQHFGDGTRLSIL.

This clonotype was picked up a small number of times. The genes are TRBV2 and TRBJ2-5; 10 bases are shared with TRBD2. The CDR3 runs to 16 residues. The junction had 8 bases not matched to a gene; V was cut back by 3 bases and J by 4 bases. Germline V gene data show CDR1 as SNHLY and CDR2 as FYNNEI. Written as DNA, the CDR3 is TGTGCCAGCAGTGAGATGAGGCTAGCGGGGGTAGAGACCCAGTACTTC. It yields the protein CASSEMRLAGVETQYF. The full variable domain, its missing parts supplied by reference TRBV2 and TRBJ2-5, is EPEVTQTPSHQVTQMGQEVILRCVPISNHLYFYWYRQILGQKVEFLVSFYNNEISEKSEIFDDQFSVERPDGSNFTLKIRSTKLEDSAMYFCASSEMRLAGVETQYFGPGTRLLVL.

V usage is TRBV7-9 and J usage is TRBJ2-2; D possibly corresponds to TRBD2 (6 bases). The CDR3 is 16 amino acids. The germline V gene encodes CDR1 SEHNR and CDR2 FQNEAQ (reference sequence). V shed 0 bases and J shed 7 bases, with 15 bases lying between them. The CDR3, as DNA: TGTGCCAGCAGCTTAGCCGACGTGGAGGGATACGGGGAGCTGTTTTTT. It is translated as CASSLADVEGYGELFF. The whole variable domain, remainder taken from reference TRBV7-9 and TRBJ2-2, is DTGVSQNPRHKITKRGQNVTFRCDPISEHNRLYWYRQTLGQGPEFLTYFQNEAQLEKSRLLSDRFSAERPKGSFSTLEIQRTEQGDSAMYLCASSLADVEGYGELFFGEGSRLTVL.

The gene calls are TRBV7-9 and TRBJ1-2; the D is unclear. Germline loops: CDR1 SEHNR, CDR2 FQNEAQ (reference sequence). This CDR3 has 13 amino acids. V was pared by 5 bases and J by 4 bases, with 11 bases between. The CDR3 DNA reads as TGTGCCAGCAGCCCTTCCGGGATCTATGGCTACACCTTC. Its protein is CASSPSGIYGYTF. Full variable domain (missing parts from reference TRBV7-9 and TRBJ1-2): DTGVSQNPRHKITKRGQNVTFRCDPISEHNRLYWYRQTLGQGPEFLTYFQNEAQLEKSRLLSDRFSAERPKGSFSTLEIQRTEQGDSAMYLCASSPSGIYGYTFGSGTRLTVV.

This clonotype occurred many times. The chain links TRBV20-1 to TRBJ1-1; TRBD1 might be the D (6 bases). The V and J ends lost 6 bases and 4 bases respectively, with 15 bases between them. CDR3 length: 13 amino acids. Per the germline V gene, CDR1 is DFQATT and CDR2 is SNEGSKA (reference sequence). The CDR3 DNA reads as TGCAGTGCATGTAGGGGGTCTGTCACTGAAGCTTTCTTT. Protein product: CSACRGSVTEAFF.

The sample holds many counts of this clonotype. The rearrangement joins TRBV19 to TRBJ2-3; tentatively, D is TRBD1 (6 bases). V was shortened by 6 bases and J by 1 base, with 8 bases between the two germline ends. CDR1 LNHDA and CDR2 SQIVND come from the germline V gene (reference sequence). The length of the CDR3 is 13 residues. CDR3 coding DNA: TGTGCCAGTAGGGGACAAGGCACAGATACGCAGTATTTT. Amino acid sequence: CASRGQGTDTQYF.

Relative to its sample, this clonotype is medium-sized (0.01 to 0.1%). This chain joins TRBV7-8 and TRBJ2-7; D is perhaps TRBD1 (6 bases). Germline CDR1 is SGHVS and CDR2 is FQNEAQ. V lost 5 bases, J lost 5 bases, and 19 bases lay in between. The CDR3 loop spans 15 amino acids. The CDR3 nucleotides are TGTGCCAGCAGCAAGCAGGGGTCACTTGGCCACGAGCAGTACTTC. This codes for CASSKQGSLGHEQYF.

Comment on this clonotype: A much larger clone lies a single base off, so this may be a read error. CDR3 amino acids: CASNQVLGQNSPLHF. CDR3 nucleotide sequence: TGTGCCAGCAACCAAGTTCTAGGACAGAATTCACCCCTCCACTTT. The chain links TRBV3-1 to TRBJ1-6; D possibly corresponds to TRBD1 (6 bases). The length of the CDR3 is 15 residues. CDR1 and CDR2 from the germline V gene are LGHDT and YNNKEL (reference sequence).

This clonotype has a handful of counts. V gene TRBV27 combines with J gene TRBJ2-7; TRBD2 might be the D (6 bases). From germline, CDR1 is MNHEY and CDR2 SMNVEV (reference sequence). There are 12 residues in the CDR3. The V end was cut by 10 bases, the J end by 0 bases, with 10 bases between. In DNA form, the CDR3 reads TGTGCCACGGGACTTAGCTCCTACGAGCAGTACTTC. Amino acid sequence: CATGLSSYEQYF.